This T cell receptor (beta chain) is from a study of T-cell reconstitution after alpha-beta-depleted transplantation in children (dated by TCRdb to about 2016). Regarding the study in general: The study quantitatively tracked T-cell immune reconstitution after TCRalphabeta/CD19-depleted allogeneic hematopoietic cell transplantation in children using TCR repertoire profiling. The paper's findings and limits, for the study overall: Apparently early alphabetaT-cell count recovery about two months after transplant reportedly relied on only several hundred rapidly expanded clones derived from non-depleted graft cells. Over the following months the frequencies of hyperexpanded clones went down, and after one year T-cell counts and TCRbeta diversity were mostly credited to newly produced T cells. In some patients, the high TCRbeta diversity seen at day 60 was put down to recipient T cells and intrathymic progenitors that had survived conditioning.

Per the publication, the treatment or condition label means: allogeneic hematopoietic cell transplantation with graft depleted of TCRalphabeta T cells and CD19 B cells. TCRalphabeta/CD19-depleted allogeneic hematopoietic cell grafts were given to the transplant recipients, all of whom were children. This clonotype was observed many times. This receptor's antigen is unknown. No much larger clone exists at a distance of one base, and base qualities are not known. Library prep was done by PCR. Data came from an Illumina HiSeq 2500. To normalize quantification of the TCRbeta repertoire, the TCR libraries were built with molecular barcoding that relied on unique molecular identifiers. The public reads were reanalyzed by TCRdb: fastp trimming at Q25, MiXCR alignment, in-frame beta chains only. Duplicate CDR3 protein sequences are folded into a single record with the most common DNA and genes. This sample holds around 190,000 distinct CDR3 sequences; about 6.6% were observed only once. Together, the top ten hold about 5.5% of the sample.

V loses 5 bases, J loses 0 bases, and the germline ends lie 11 bases apart. Its CDR3 holds 15 amino acids, cysteine through phenylalanine. The only DNA kept is the CDR3, 45 bases in frame from the first base. CDR1 and CDR2 are drawn from the germline V gene: SGHTA, FQGTGA. The rearranged segments are TRBV7-3 and TRBJ2-1, with no confidently assigned D gene. This TCR derives from a boy between 2 and 10 years old with acute lymphoblastic leukemia, due to receive a stem cell transplant. The source material was PBMCs, sampled before TCRalphabeta/CD19-depleted stem cell transplant. The CDR3 region reads CASSPQASSYNEQFF. The sequenced DNA: TGTGCCAGCAGCCCCCAGGCCAGCTCCTACAATGAGCAGTTCTTC.